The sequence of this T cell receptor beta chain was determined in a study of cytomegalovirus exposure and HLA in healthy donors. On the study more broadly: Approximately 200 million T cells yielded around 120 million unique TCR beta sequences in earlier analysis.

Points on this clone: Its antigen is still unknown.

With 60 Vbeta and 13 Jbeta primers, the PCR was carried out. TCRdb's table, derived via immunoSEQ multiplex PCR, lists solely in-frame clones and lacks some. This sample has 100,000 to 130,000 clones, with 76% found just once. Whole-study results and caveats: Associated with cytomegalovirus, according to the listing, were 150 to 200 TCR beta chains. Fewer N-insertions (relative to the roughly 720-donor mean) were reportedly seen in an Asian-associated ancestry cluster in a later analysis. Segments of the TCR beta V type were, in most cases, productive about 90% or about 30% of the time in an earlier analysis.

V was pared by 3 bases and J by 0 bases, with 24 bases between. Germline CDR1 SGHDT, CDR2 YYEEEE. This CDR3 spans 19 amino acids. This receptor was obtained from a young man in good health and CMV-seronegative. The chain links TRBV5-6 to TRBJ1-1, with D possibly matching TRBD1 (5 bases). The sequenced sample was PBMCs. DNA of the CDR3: TGTGCCAGCAGCTCGTTCCAGTCCCTAGACAGAAACATGAACACTGAAGCTTTCTTT. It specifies CASSSFQSLDRNMNTEAFF. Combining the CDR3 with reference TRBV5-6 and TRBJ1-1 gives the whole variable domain DAGVTQSPTHLIKTRGQQVTLRCSPKSGHDTVSWYQQALGQGPQFIFQYYEEEERQRGNFPDRFSGHQFPNYSSELNVNALLLGDSALYLCASSSFQSLDRNMNTEAFFGQGTRLTVV.